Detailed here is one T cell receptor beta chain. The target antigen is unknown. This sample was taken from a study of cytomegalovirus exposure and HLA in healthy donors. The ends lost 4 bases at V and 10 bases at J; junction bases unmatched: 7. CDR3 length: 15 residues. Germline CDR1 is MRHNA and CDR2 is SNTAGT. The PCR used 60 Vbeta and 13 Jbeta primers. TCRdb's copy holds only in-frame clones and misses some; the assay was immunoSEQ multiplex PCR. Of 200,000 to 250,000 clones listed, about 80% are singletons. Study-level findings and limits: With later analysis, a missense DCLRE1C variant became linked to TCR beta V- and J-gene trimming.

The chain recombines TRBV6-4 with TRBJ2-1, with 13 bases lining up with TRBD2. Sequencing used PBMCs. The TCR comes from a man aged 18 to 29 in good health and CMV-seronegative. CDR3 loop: CASSAGLAGDGEQFF. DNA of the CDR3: TGTGCCAGCAGTGCCGGACTAGCGGGAGATGGCGAGCAGTTCTTC.